A selection of T cell receptor beta chains follows, all from one sample in a study of blood T cell repertoires in COVID-19. Profiled with immunoSEQ multiplex PCR; TCRdb holds only in-frame clones, not every one. The sample lists tens of thousands of clones; 82% were seen once. What was sequenced was peripheral blood. Receptors originate from a woman aged 55-70 years with acute or convalescent COVID-19. Each CDR3 is given with its conserved first and last residue. Fields, in order: clone size, J gene, D gene, V gene, CDR3 DNA, CDR3 protein. The D gene is left open where the match is weak. Some rows mark clone size as missing; the rest say once, few, many or name a class of expanded clone.

>-|TRBJ1-2|-|TRBV15
TGTGCCACCAGCAGAGACTCCCGCGATGGCTACACCTTC
CATSRDSRDGYTF
>once|TRBJ2-1|TRBD1|TRBV10-3
TGTGCCATCGGACCGAGTACAGGGGGCTTAGCTCGGTTCTTC
CAIGPSTGGLARFF
>-|TRBJ2-1|-|TRBV6-1
TGTGCCAGCAGTGGGGGGGGGCAGGGGGCCTGGACCTACAATGAGCAGTTCTTC
CASSGGGQGAWTYNEQFF
>-|TRBJ1-1|TRBD1|TRBV2
TGTGCCAGCAGATGGACAGGGGAGGACACTGAAGCTTTCTTT
CASRWTGEDTEAFF
>-|TRBJ2-2|TRBD2|TRBV10-3
TGTGCCATCGGAGTAGCGGGAGTCACCGGGGAGCTGTTTTTT
CAIGVAGVTGELFF
>-|TRBJ1-4|-|TRBV11-2
TGTGCCAGCAGCTGGGGGGTTAATGAAAAACTGTTTTTT
CASSWGVNEKLFF
>-|TRBJ1-2|-|TRBV7-9
TGTGCCAGCAGCTTAAACAGGGACTATGGCTACACCTTC
CASSLNRDYGYTF
>once|TRBJ2-3|TRBD2|TRBV2
TGTGCCAGCAGTGGGACTAGCGGGGGGAGCGCAACGCAGTATTTT
CASSGTSGGSATQYF
>once|TRBJ1-5|TRBD1|TRBV20-1
TGCAGTGCTAGTGAGGTAGGACTCCGGGACAGGGCCCAGCCCCAGCATTTT
CSASEVGLRDRAQPQHF
>-|TRBJ2-2|TRBD1|TRBV6-6
TGTGCCAGCAGCTACCGACAGGGACGGACCGGGGAGCTGTTTTTT
CASSYRQGRTGELFF
>-|TRBJ1-1|-|TRBV5-6
TGTGCCAGCAGTCGAAGACAGACGAACACTGAAGCTTTCTTT
CASSRRQTNTEAFF
>few|TRBJ2-3|TRBD2|TRBV9
TGTGCCAGCAGCGTCTTCGTTTCTAGCGGGAGTACAGATACGCAGTATTTT
CASSVFVSSGSTDTQYF
>-|TRBJ2-1|TRBD2|TRBV3-1/TRBV3-2
TGTGCCAGCAGCCAAGAGGTAATAGCGGGGGACTTCTTC
CASSQEVIAGDFF
>-|TRBJ2-1|TRBD2|TRBV7-7
TGTGCCAGCAGCCCTGGGACTAGCGGGAACAATGAGCAGTTCTTC
CASSPGTSGNNEQFF
>-|TRBJ1-3|-|TRBV9
TGTGCCAGCAGCGACCCCCCTATCGGAAACACCATATATTTT
CASSDPPIGNTIYF
>-|TRBJ1-2|TRBD1|TRBV15
TGTGCCACCAGCCCACAGGGGAGCTATGGCTACACCTTC
CATSPQGSYGYTF
>-|TRBJ2-7|TRBD2|TRBV5-6
TGTGCCAGCAGCGTGCTTAGCGGGGGAGCCTACGAGCAGTACTTC
CASSVLSGGAYEQYF
>-|TRBJ1-3|-|TRBV1
TGCACCAGCAGCCAAGGGACATCTAGAAACACCATATATTTT
CTSSQGTSRNTIYF
>-|TRBJ1-1|-|TRBV6-1
TGTGCCAGCAGTGATGCGGTCAACACTGAAGCTTTCTTT
CASSDAVNTEAFF
>-|TRBJ1-3|-|TRBV7-9
TGTGCCAGCACCTATCAGGGGTCGGCGGGCTATGGAAACACCATATATTTT
CASTYQGSAGYGNTIYF
>-|TRBJ1-6|TRBD1|TRBV2
TGTGCCAGCCTCCGGGGACAGGGGGCGAATATGGATAATTCACCCCTCCACTTT
CASLRGQGANMDNSPLHF
>-|TRBJ2-3|-|TRBV7-9
TGTGCCAGCAGCTTAGGACGAGGTCCGCGGGGCACAGATACGCAGTATTTT
CASSLGRGPRGTDTQYF
>-|TRBJ1-2|TRBD1|TRBV13
TGTGCCAGCAGCCCGGACAGGGGCAACTATGGCTACACCTTC
CASSPDRGNYGYTF
>few|TRBJ1-6|TRBD1|TRBV28
TGTGCCACCACCTCTCCCGGGACAGGGGGTTATAATTCACCCCTCCACTTT
CATTSPGTGGYNSPLHF
>few|TRBJ2-7|-|TRBV4-1
TGCGCCAGCAGCCATTACAGTTCCACACCCTCCTACGAGCAGTACTTC
CASSHYSSTPSYEQYF
>-|TRBJ1-1|TRBD1|TRBV30
TGTGCCTGGGAAAACAGGGGCGCATGGTTAGCTTTCTTT
CAWENRGAWLAFF
>few|TRBJ1-1|TRBD1|TRBV7-9
TGTGCCAGCAGCTCTGACAGGGTGAACACTGAAGCTTTCTTT
CASSSDRVNTEAFF
>-|TRBJ2-1|TRBD2|TRBV2
TGTGCCAGCTGTCCGGGGGGGCGGTCCTACAATGAGCAGTTCTTC
CASCPGGRSYNEQFF
>-|TRBJ2-7|TRBD1|TRBV18
TGTGCCAGCTCACCACCGGAGGCGGGACAGGGACGCGAGCAGTACTTC
CASSPPEAGQGREQYF
>-|TRBJ1-2|-|TRBV4-1
TGCGCCAGCAGCCAAGGGAGACAGGTCTATGGCTACACCTTC
CASSQGRQVYGYTF
>-|TRBJ2-1|-|TRBV29-1
TGCAGCGTCGGGAGTCAGAACCGGGGGAATGAGCAGTTCTTC
CSVGSQNRGNEQFF
>-|TRBJ1-2|-|TRBV25-1
TGTGCCAGCGGTCCGGGAAGGGGGTTTGGCTACACCTTC
CASGPGRGFGYTF
>-|TRBJ2-5|-|TRBV28
TGTGCCAGCAGTCAAACAGGGTATAGTTTGCTGAGAAAAGAGACCCAGTACTTC
CASSQTGYSLLRKETQYF
>few|TRBJ2-7|-|TRBV9
TGTGCCAGCAGCGTGGGACTCCTGGGGGAGCAGTACTTC
CASSVGLLGEQYF
>-|TRBJ2-2|TRBD2|TRBV9
TGTGCCAGCAGCGTAGTCGCGGGAGTTAGGTACACCGGGGAGCTGTTTTTT
CASSVVAGVRYTGELFF
>few|TRBJ1-5|TRBD1|TRBV19
TGTGCCAGCAAAGGGGACAGGGTCTATCAGCAGGATCAGCCCCAGCATTTT
CASKGDRVYQQDQPQHF
>-|TRBJ1-2|TRBD1|TRBV19
TGTGCCAGTAGTATGACAGGGAAGTCTAACTATGGCTACACCTTC
CASSMTGKSNYGYTF
>-|TRBJ1-2|TRBD1|TRBV19
TGTGCCAGTAGTAGACAGGGCAGCTATGGCTACACCTTC
CASSRQGSYGYTF
>-|TRBJ2-1|TRBD2|TRBV2
TGTGCCAGCAGTAGGGCTAGCGGGAGCGGTGAGCAGTTCTTC
CASSRASGSGEQFF
>-|TRBJ2-7|TRBD2|TRBV4-1
TGCGCCAGCAGCCAAGATTCGCAGGGACTACGAGGGCAGTACTTC
CASSQDSQGLRGQYF
>-|TRBJ2-6|-|TRBV18
TGTGCCAGCTCACCACCGGTGGGGAGTGGGGCCAACGTCCTGACTTTC
CASSPPVGSGANVLTF
>-|TRBJ2-7|TRBD2|TRBV3-1/TRBV3-2
TGTGCCAGCAGCCAATGGGGGTCAGGGACTAGCAACGAGCAGTACTTC
CASSQWGSGTSNEQYF
>-|TRBJ1-6|TRBD1|TRBV6-6
TGTGCCAGCAGTTACTCGGGGGACAGGGGTTCACCCCTCCACTTT
CASSYSGDRGSPLHF
>-|TRBJ2-1|TRBD2|TRBV28
TGTGCCAGCAGTTCCTCTGGCGGGGGGTACAATGAGCAGTTCTTC
CASSSSGGGYNEQFF
>few|TRBJ2-7|TRBD1|TRBV24-1
TGTGCCACCAGTGGGACAGGATCTTACGAGCAGTACTTC
CATSGTGSYEQYF
>-|TRBJ1-3|-|TRBV5-1
TGCGCCAGCAGCTTGGAAACTTCTGGAAACACCATATATTTT
CASSLETSGNTIYF
>-|TRBJ1-5|TRBD1|TRBV6-5
TGTGCCAGCACCCGGACAGGGTTTGGTGATCAGCCCCAGCATTTT
CASTRTGFGDQPQHF
>-|TRBJ2-1|-|TRBV6-1
TGTGCCAGCAGTGAATTGCCTCTAGTGGGGAGTGGGTTCTTC
CASSELPLVGSGFF
>few|TRBJ1-1|TRBD1|TRBV10-3
TGTGCCATCAGTGAATCACAGGGGGAGGGCACTGAAGCTTTCTTT
CAISESQGEGTEAFF
>-|TRBJ1-2|-|TRBV7-2
TGTGCCAGCAGCTTAGCACGGGGAGGCCAAATCGGCTACACCTTC
CASSLARGGQIGYTF
>-|TRBJ1-1|TRBD1|TRBV18
TGTGCCAGCTCACCAATTCAGGGGGCGGGCACTGAAGCTTTCTTT
CASSPIQGAGTEAFF
>few|TRBJ1-1|-|TRBV6-5
TGTGCCAGCAGTTACTTAGGAGCATTAATGAACACTGAAGCTTTCTTT
CASSYLGALMNTEAFF
>-|TRBJ2-7|TRBD1|TRBV19
TGTGCCAGTAGTGGTAACAGGGGGTGGTACGAGCAGTACTTC
CASSGNRGWYEQYF
>-|TRBJ2-1|-|TRBV27
TGTGCCAGCAGTGGTCCAGGGGCCTACAATGAGCAGTTCTTC
CASSGPGAYNEQFF
>-|TRBJ1-5|TRBD1|TRBV9
TGTGCCAGCAGAAGGACAGGGGCCCCAATCACGCCCCAGCATTTT
CASRRTGAPITPQHF
>-|TRBJ1-2|-|TRBV19
TGTGCCAGTAGTATAGATCGACAGGATCGATATGGCTACACCTTC
CASSIDRQDRYGYTF
>-|TRBJ2-7|-|TRBV19
TGTGCCAGTAGTATTAAAGGGACATCCGAGCAGTACTTC
CASSIKGTSEQYF